A single sample gave rise to the 12 T cell receptor beta chains below, sequenced in a study of shared clonotypes between healthy human individuals. Naive CD8 isolation took CD45RO-negative cells positively selected for CCR7 and excluded terminally differentiated effector memory CD45RA+ cells. This table comes from immunoSEQ multiplex PCR, and its TCRdb copy is limited to in-frame clones, with some not included. The data hold millions of clones, with 93% observed a single time. The specimen was naive CD8+ T cells from PBMCs. These TCRs come from a man younger than 30 in good health. Some clones in this sample may be carry-over from other donors' samples.

This chain uses TRBV27 with TRBJ1-2; no firm D call. Trimming cost V 11 bases and J 5 bases, with 15 bases left between them. The germline CDR1 and CDR2 sequences are MNHEY and SMNVEV (reference sequence). The CDR3 totals 12 residues. As DNA, the CDR3 is TGTGCCCCCGCCCGGCAGAAGTATGGCTACACCTTC. It codes for CAPARQKYGYTF.

J is TRBJ1-5 and V is TRBV13, with D unresolved. CDR1 PRHDT and CDR2 FYEKMQ come from the germline V gene (reference sequence). This CDR3 is built from 13 residues. Trimming stripped 4 bases from V and 4 bases from J, with 8 bases between. The chain's CDR3 is CASSYGWNQPQHF. DNA for the CDR3: TGTGCCAGCAGCTACGGGTGGAATCAGCCCCAGCATTTT.

This chain uses TRBV10-3 with TRBJ2-7; possibly TRBD1 for D (7 bases). The V end lost 6 bases, the J end lost 3 bases, and 18 bases lay between the germline ends. From germline, CDR1 is ENHRY and CDR2 SYGVKD. This CDR3 is 15 amino acids long. This CDR3 reads CAISRRGAEGYEQYF. In nucleotides, the CDR3 is TGTGCCATCAGCCGCAGGGGGGCGGAGGGCTACGAGCAGTACTTC.

This CDR3 is CASSPKQNSGLSGNTIYF. CDR3 bases: TGCGCCAGCAGCCCCAAGCAGAACAGTGGTCTGTCTGGAAACACCATATATTTT. This chain joins TRBV4-1 and TRBJ1-3; unclear D gene. The CDR3 loop spans 18 amino acids. Per the germline V gene, CDR1 is MGHRA and CDR2 is YSYEKL. The V end was cut by 4 bases, the J end by 1 base, with 20 bases between.

CDR3 coding DNA: TGTGCCAGCAGCATACCCTGGGGGGGCTACAATGAGCAGTTCTTC. Translated: CASSIPWGGYNEQFF. V and J are TRBV27 and TRBJ2-1, with TRBD2 matching over 7 bases. J lost 3 bases, V lost 6 bases, and 8 bases had no gene match. The CDR3 is 15 amino acids. CDR1 and CDR2 from the germline V gene are MNHEY and SMNVEV (reference sequence).

The rearrangement joins TRBV28 to TRBJ1-5, with TRBD1 identical over 9 bases. CDR3 length: 16 amino acids. Germline V gives CDR1 MDHEN, CDR2 SYDVKM. V lost 5 bases, J lost 9 bases, and 14 bases stayed unmatched. The CDR3 region has the DNA TGTGCCAGCAGTCTAAGGACAGGGGAGTATAGTTGGCCCCAGCATTTT. The encoded protein is CASSLRTGEYSWPQHF.

About this clone: The same CDR3 also results from other DNA sequences found in this sample. V gene TRBV20-1 combines with J gene TRBJ2-7; TRBD2 is a possible D gene (6 bases). V lost 4 bases to trimming and J lost 6 bases, with 7 bases between them. This CDR3 region has 10 residues. Germline loops: CDR1 DFQATT, CDR2 SNEGSKA (reference sequence). CDR3 region: CSATEGEQYF. CDR3 nucleotides: TGCAGTGCTACGGAGGGCGAGCAGTACTTC.

This clone turned up a few times. The chain employs TRBV4-1 and TRBJ1-5, with D tentatively TRBD1 (5 bases). Germline V gene data show CDR1 as MGHRA and CDR2 as YSYEKL. Trimming shortened V by 3 bases and J by 11 bases, and 20 bases separated the two germline ends. The CDR3 loop spans 15 amino acids. The CDR3 bases are TGCGCCAGCAGCCAGGCCAGGGACGACCACCAGGCCCAGCATTTT. Protein: CASSQARDDHQAQHF.

This chain uses TRBV7-2 with TRBJ2-5, with 7 bases lining up with TRBD2. This CDR3 is 15 amino acids long. The J segment lost 3 bases and the V segment lost 5 bases, leaving 9 bases of the junction unmatched. Germline values: CDR1 SGHTA, CDR2 FQGNSA. CDR3 amino acids: CASSPGGRIKETQYF. The CDR3 bases are TGTGCCAGCAGCCCGGGGGGACGGATAAAAGAGACCCAGTACTTC.

About this clone: This specimen includes other DNA sequences encoding the same CDR3. V gene TRBV4-3 combines with J gene TRBJ2-5, with D possibly being TRBD2 (5 bases). V dropped 0 bases and J dropped 7 bases, with 6 bases sitting between them. The length of the CDR3 is 12 residues. Germline lookup yields CDR1 LGHNA and CDR2 YSLEER. CDR3: CASSQDRGTQYF. CDR3 nucleotide sequence: TGCGCCAGCAGCCAAGATCGGGGGACCCAGTACTTC.

The chain combines TRBV27 with TRBJ2-2, with TRBD2 identical over 11 bases. The germline CDR1 and CDR2 sequences are MNHEY and SMNVEV (reference sequence). The CDR3 is made up of 20 amino acids. Germline trimming cut 7 bases from V and 5 bases from J; bases unmatched to any gene: 21. The CDR3 nucleotides are TGTGCCAGCACCACTAGGGGACTAGCGGCCCCAACCCGGGGGACCGGGGAGCTGTTTTTT. Translating gives CASTTRGLAAPTRGTGELFF.

The V call is TRBV7-9, the J call TRBJ1-2; weak D call: TRBD1 (6 bases). The V gene's germline CDR1 is SEHNR and CDR2 FQNEAQ (reference sequence). The CDR3 sequence is 16 residues long. Between the trimmed V and J ends, which lost 1 base and 3 bases, there was a span of 15 bases. CDR3 amino acids: CASSLGYQGGDYGYTF. The CDR3 coding sequence is TGTGCCAGCAGCTTAGGCTATCAAGGGGGTGACTATGGCTACACCTTC.